Detailed here is one TCR beta chain. Its specificity is not known. The ends were cut back, 6 bases at V and 14 bases at J, with 13 bases in the middle. The CDR3 length is 11 residues. Germline CDR1 is KGHDR and CDR2 is SFDVKD. This entry is derived from a study of T-cell memory formation after mild COVID-19. Study information: TCR clusters mostly belonged to single donors. General study points: The SARS-CoV-2 specificity of second-wave clones reaching peak at day 37 remained unverified. Some clones that responded were present in memory (sampled pre-infection), which suggests cross-reactive memory joined.

TCRdb called the 5' RACE reads again in MiXCR, with one record for every CDR3 protein. The sample carries more than 350,000 distinct CDR3 sequences, roughly 15% recorded once. Sequenced input: PBMCs or a T cell subset sorted from them (not recorded which). V usage is TRBV24-1 and J usage is TRBJ2-1, with a possible D match to TRBD2 (6 bases). This TCR derives from a man younger than 35 who had mild COVID-19 (a few samples of this study predate the infection). Cell type and time point are not known. CDR3 nucleotides: TGTGCCACCAGTAAAGGGACTTCGGAGTTCTTC. Translation: CATSKGTSEFF.